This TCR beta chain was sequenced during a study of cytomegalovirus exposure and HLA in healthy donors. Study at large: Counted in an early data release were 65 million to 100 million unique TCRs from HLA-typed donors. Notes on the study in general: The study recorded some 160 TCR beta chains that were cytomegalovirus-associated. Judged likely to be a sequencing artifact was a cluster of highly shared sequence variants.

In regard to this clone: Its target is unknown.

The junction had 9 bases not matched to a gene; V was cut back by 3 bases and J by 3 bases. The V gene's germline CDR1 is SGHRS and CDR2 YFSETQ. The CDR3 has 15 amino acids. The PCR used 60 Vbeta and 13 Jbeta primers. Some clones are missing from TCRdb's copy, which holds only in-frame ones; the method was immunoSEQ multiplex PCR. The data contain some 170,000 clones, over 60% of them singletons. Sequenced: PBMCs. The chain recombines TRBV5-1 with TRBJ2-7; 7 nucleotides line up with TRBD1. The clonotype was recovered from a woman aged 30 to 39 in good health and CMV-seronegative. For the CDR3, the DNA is TGCGCCAGCAGCTGGACAGGACAGGATCGCTACGAGCAGTACTTC. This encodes CASSWTGQDRYEQYF.